Listed here are 11 T cell receptor beta chains from one sample, sequenced in a study of beta chain features in type 1 diabetes. These TCRs' antigens remain unknown. As every portion of the isolated RNA was reverse transcribed, the sequencing read expressed TCRB transcripts. Repertoires were generated with immunoSEQ multiplex PCR, while TCRdb's copy carries only in-frame clones and drops some. Of hundreds of thousands of clones in the sample, approximately 12% were seen once. General study findings and limits: In every one of the four CD4+ subsets, TCRB CDR3s were moderately but significantly shorter in Type 1 diabetes patients.

Specimen: naive CD4+ T cells from blood. The origin of the receptors is a woman aged 18-29 years with type 1 diabetes.

This clone was recorded a few times. V is TRBV19 and J is TRBJ2-1; TRBD2 agrees at 8 bases. Germline trimming cut 4 bases from V and 6 bases from J; bases unmatched to any gene: 8. CDR1 and CDR2 from the germline V gene are LNHDA and SQIVND (reference sequence). This CDR3 spans 15 amino acids. In DNA form, the CDR3 reads TGTGCCAGTAGTACGACCTGGACTAGCCTCAATGAGCAGTTCTTC. This sequence encodes CASSTTWTSLNEQFF.

The chain combines TRBV19 with TRBJ2-7; D is ambiguous. V lost 8 bases and J 1 base, leaving 15 bases between the germline ends. CDR1 LNHDA and CDR2 SQIVND come from the germline V gene (reference sequence). The CDR3 runs to 14 residues. The DNA for the CDR3 is TGTGCCAGTGGCCCTGGGCAGGCGTCCTACGAGCAGTACTTC. Protein sequence: CASGPGQASYEQYF.

This chain uses TRBV5-4 with TRBJ2-7, with TRBD1 matching 9 bases. The germline CDR1 and CDR2 sequences are SGHNT and YYREEE (reference sequence). This CDR3 region has 16 residues. J lost 0 bases, V lost 0 bases, and 4 bases had no gene match. Written as DNA, the CDR3 is TGTGCCAGCAGCTTGGGTGTGGGACAGGGCTCCTACGAGCAGTACTTC. Translating gives CASSLGVGQGSYEQYF.

This clone was detected only a few times. This chain links TRBV6-5 with TRBJ2-7, with 11 bases lining up with TRBD2. Germline CDR1 and CDR2: MNHEY and SVGAGI. V was pared by 7 bases and J by 4 bases, with 6 bases of the junction left unmatched. The CDR3 runs 14 residues. The CDR3 DNA is TGTGCCAGCATTGGGGCTAGCGGGGGGTACGAGCAGTACTTC. Encoded protein: CASIGASGGYEQYF.

V usage is TRBV25-1 and J usage is TRBJ1-1; 7 nucleotides line up with TRBD1. This CDR3 is 15 amino acids long. Germline values: CDR1 MGHDK, CDR2 SYGVNS. The trim removed 5 bases at V and 1 base at J, leaving 7 bases unmatched. The CDR3 bases are TGTGCCAGCAGTCCCGCCGGGACAGCGAACACTGAAGCTTTCTTT. Residues: CASSPAGTANTEAFF.

The V gene is TRBV5-6, the J gene TRBJ1-1; possible D gene TRBD1, 5 bases. Germline V gene lookup returns CDR1 SGHDT and CDR2 YYEEEE. Trimming stripped 0 bases from V and 0 bases from J, with 12 bases between. CDR3 size: 16 residues. CDR3 DNA sequence: TGTGCCAGCAGCTTGGCCGGGCCGGACATGAACACTGAAGCTTTCTTT. Its translation is CASSLAGPDMNTEAFF. The full variable domain, completed using reference TRBV5-6 and TRBJ1-1, is DAGVTQSPTHLIKTRGQQVTLRCSPKSGHDTVSWYQQALGQGPQFIFQYYEEEERQRGNFPDRFSGHQFPNYSSELNVNALLLGDSALYLCASSLAGPDMNTEAFFGQGTRLTVV.

This clone has only a few counts. This sequence joins TRBV6-6 and TRBJ1-4; D not certain. The CDR3 totals 13 residues. V lost 2 bases and J lost 5, with 6 bases in between. Germline-derived CDR1 and CDR2 are MNHNY and SVGAGI (reference sequence). CDR3 amino acids: CASSYNPNEKLFF. As DNA, the CDR3 is TGTGCCAGCAGTTACAATCCGAATGAAAAACTGTTTTTT.

In its sample, this clone was seen a few times. The chain has TRBV29-1 and TRBJ2-3; weak D call: TRBD1 (6 bases). Trimming cost V 7 bases and J 1 base, with 9 bases left between them. The germline V gene has CDR1 SQVTM and CDR2 ANQGSEA. CDR3 size: 12 residues. This CDR3 reads CSAGVRTDTQYF. CDR3 nucleotide sequence: TGCAGCGCAGGGGTCCGCACAGATACGCAGTATTTT.

The chain couples TRBV5-4 to TRBJ2-3, with D possibly matching TRBD2 (6 bases). CDR3 length equals 14 residues. The germline gives CDR1 SGHNT, CDR2 YYREEE (reference sequence). V was shortened by 2 bases and J by 6 bases, with 13 bases between the two germline ends. CDR3 region: CASSFRRERDTQYF. Written as DNA, the CDR3 is TGTGCCAGCAGCTTTCGACGGGAGAGGGATACGCAGTATTTT.

The rearrangement links TRBV19 to TRBJ2-1; possible D gene TRBD2, 5 bases. The CDR3 runs 13 residues. The ends were cut back, 8 bases at V and 2 bases at J, with 10 bases in the middle. The V gene's germline CDR1 is LNHDA and CDR2 SQIVND (reference sequence). The CDR3 sequence is CASRYGAYNEQFF. CDR3 DNA sequence: TGTGCCAGTCGATACGGGGCCTACAATGAGCAGTTCTTC.

This clone has more than one count but fewer than ten. The rearrangement links TRBV7-9 to TRBJ2-5, with D possibly matching TRBD2 (6 bases). The CDR3 length is 15 residues. V lost 4 bases, J lost 5 bases, and 17 bases lay in between. Germline assignment: CDR1 SEHNR and CDR2 FQNEAQ (reference sequence). The CDR3 coding sequence is TGTGCCAGCAGCTCCCAGACGGCGGGATGGGAGACCCAGTACTTC. Translating gives CASSSQTAGWETQYF. Filled out from reference TRBV7-9 and TRBJ2-5, the complete variable domain reads DTGVSQNPRHKITKRGQNVTFRCDPISEHNRLYWYRQTLGQGPEFLTYFQNEAQLEKSRLLSDRFSAERPKGSFSTLEIQRTEQGDSAMYLCASSSQTAGWETQYFGPGTRLLVL.